This is a list of T cell receptor beta chains from one sample in a study of radiotherapy plus CTLA-4 blockade in lung cancer. Assay: immunoSEQ multiplex PCR; the TCRdb copy retains only in-frame clones and omits some. The profile covers around 40,000 clones, with 70% to 80% appearing a single time and 9.5% to 10% taken by the ten largest. The sample in question was peripheral blood, obtained from a patient treated with radiotherapy plus ipilimumab. These receptors were obtained from a human donor with non-small cell lung cancer who had stable disease on radiotherapy plus ipilimumab. Both conserved end residues are part of each CDR3. A D gene is named only where the DNA matches it firmly. Only part of the rows carry a size: once, few, many, or a class if the clone is expanded.

CDR3 protein: CASSLRTSGLNEQFF
V gene: TRBV7-3
J gene: TRBJ2-1
D gene: TRBD2
clone size: NA

CDR3 protein: CASSPTGAGNTIYF
V gene: TRBV7-8
J gene: TRBJ1-3
D gene: TRBD1
clone size: NA

CDR3 protein: CATSREGRGLAKNIQYF
V gene: TRBV15
J gene: TRBJ2-4
D gene: NA
clone size: NA

CDR3 protein: CASSPGQGRPEAFF
V gene: TRBV5-1
J gene: TRBJ1-1
D gene: TRBD1
clone size: NA

CDR3 protein: CASGLGQGHATQYF
V gene: TRBV12-5
J gene: TRBJ2-3
D gene: TRBD1
clone size: NA

CDR3 protein: CASSIGQGVQETQYF
V gene: TRBV19
J gene: TRBJ2-5
D gene: TRBD1
clone size: NA

CDR3 protein: CASSQTSAGYEKLFF
V gene: TRBV5-1
J gene: TRBJ1-4
D gene: NA
clone size: NA

CDR3 protein: CASSGGAVGDTQYF
V gene: TRBV5-1
J gene: TRBJ2-3
D gene: NA
clone size: NA

CDR3 protein: CASSGKAWTGDAFF
V gene: TRBV7-2
J gene: TRBJ1-1
D gene: TRBD1
clone size: NA

CDR3 protein: CAISPRVGQGAGGTEAFF
V gene: TRBV10-3
J gene: TRBJ1-1
D gene: TRBD1
clone size: few

CDR3 protein: CAWSLGIVNTEAFF
V gene: TRBV30
J gene: TRBJ1-1
D gene: NA
clone size: NA

CDR3 protein: CASSLVAGGKTDTQYF
V gene: TRBV28
J gene: TRBJ2-3
D gene: TRBD2
clone size: few

CDR3 protein: CASSKFGLATYEQYF
V gene: TRBV5-1
J gene: TRBJ2-7
D gene: TRBD2
clone size: NA

CDR3 protein: CASSGTPNTEAFF
V gene: TRBV4-1
J gene: TRBJ1-1
D gene: NA
clone size: NA

CDR3 protein: CARGGGARNTGELFF
V gene: TRBV30
J gene: TRBJ2-2
D gene: NA
clone size: NA

CDR3 protein: CASRSDFSEQYF
V gene: TRBV2
J gene: TRBJ2-7
D gene: NA
clone size: NA

CDR3 protein: CASSIGPGSGANVLTF
V gene: TRBV19
J gene: TRBJ2-6
D gene: NA
clone size: NA

CDR3 protein: CASSLTDSRNQPQHF
V gene: TRBV5-1
J gene: TRBJ1-5
D gene: NA
clone size: NA

CDR3 protein: CASSLDSNYGYTF
V gene: TRBV5-1
J gene: TRBJ1-2
D gene: NA
clone size: NA

CDR3 protein: CASSQETVRHSLRPGANVLTF
V gene: TRBV4-1
J gene: TRBJ2-6
D gene: NA
clone size: once

CDR3 protein: CASRRSGGNHNEQFF
V gene: TRBV7-9
J gene: TRBJ2-1
D gene: TRBD2
clone size: NA

CDR3 protein: CASSHGQALNEKLFF
V gene: TRBV11-3
J gene: TRBJ1-4
D gene: TRBD1
clone size: once

CDR3 protein: CASSSGQGYPYEQYF
V gene: TRBV11-2
J gene: TRBJ2-7
D gene: TRBD1
clone size: NA

CDR3 protein: CAWSAPRGLQETQYF
V gene: TRBV30
J gene: TRBJ2-5
D gene: TRBD1
clone size: medium-sized

CDR3 protein: CASSQTPMNTEAFF
V gene: TRBV5-1
J gene: TRBJ1-1
D gene: NA
clone size: NA

CDR3 protein: CASSQDFGRVGNEQFF
V gene: TRBV4-1
J gene: TRBJ2-1
D gene: NA
clone size: NA

CDR3 protein: CASSEGGSPNEKLFF
V gene: TRBV11-3
J gene: TRBJ1-4
D gene: NA
clone size: NA

CDR3 protein: CASKPGQNNEQFF
V gene: TRBV27
J gene: TRBJ2-1
D gene: NA
clone size: NA

CDR3 protein: CASSAQGQGDGYTF
V gene: TRBV4-2
J gene: TRBJ1-2
D gene: NA
clone size: few

CDR3 protein: CAISVQGGLDTQYF
V gene: TRBV10-3
J gene: TRBJ2-3
D gene: TRBD1
clone size: NA

CDR3 protein: CASSVGFGTGGLGEQFF
V gene: TRBV7-3
J gene: TRBJ2-1
D gene: TRBD1
clone size: NA

CDR3 protein: CASSAGQARGNTEAFF
V gene: TRBV7-9
J gene: TRBJ1-1
D gene: TRBD1
clone size: NA

CDR3 protein: CASKETGAYNEQFF
V gene: TRBV19
J gene: TRBJ2-1
D gene: TRBD1
clone size: NA

CDR3 protein: CASSKLQGNGELFF
V gene: TRBV19
J gene: TRBJ2-2
D gene: NA
clone size: NA

CDR3 protein: CASSIGSYEQYF
V gene: TRBV19
J gene: TRBJ2-7
D gene: NA
clone size: once

CDR3 protein: CASSMRWRGGTSTDTQYF
V gene: TRBV11-1
J gene: TRBJ2-3
D gene: TRBD2
clone size: NA

CDR3 protein: CASSWGGMWRGYTF
V gene: TRBV5-1
J gene: TRBJ1-2
D gene: NA
clone size: few

CDR3 protein: CASSQGDSRYEQYF
V gene: TRBV19
J gene: TRBJ2-7
D gene: TRBD1
clone size: once

CDR3 protein: CASSYSKAAPLHF
V gene: TRBV6-6
J gene: TRBJ1-6
D gene: NA
clone size: few

CDR3 protein: CASTPGTANSPLHF
V gene: TRBV7-2
J gene: TRBJ1-6
D gene: TRBD1
clone size: NA

CDR3 protein: CAISDSRQHEQYF
V gene: TRBV10-3
J gene: TRBJ2-7
D gene: NA
clone size: NA

CDR3 protein: CASSSGIAKNIQYF
V gene: TRBV5-4
J gene: TRBJ2-4
D gene: NA
clone size: NA

CDR3 protein: CAWSGPGTHYTGELFF
V gene: TRBV30
J gene: TRBJ2-2
D gene: NA
clone size: NA

CDR3 protein: CASSPRGDSSYEQYF
V gene: TRBV18
J gene: TRBJ2-7
D gene: TRBD1
clone size: NA

CDR3 protein: CASSPVGTSNEKLFF
V gene: TRBV5-4
J gene: TRBJ1-4
D gene: NA
clone size: NA

CDR3 protein: CASSKEPRQPSLDYEQYF
V gene: TRBV21-1
J gene: TRBJ2-7
D gene: NA
clone size: NA

CDR3 protein: CASSLLAGVETQYF
V gene: TRBV5-4
J gene: TRBJ2-5
D gene: TRBD2
clone size: once

CDR3 protein: CASSDPPQGFTDTQYF
V gene: TRBV7-9
J gene: TRBJ2-3
D gene: NA
clone size: NA

CDR3 protein: CAWSRTVNQPQHF
V gene: TRBV30
J gene: TRBJ1-5
D gene: NA
clone size: NA

CDR3 protein: CASSGGQGSYNSPLHF
V gene: TRBV5-4
J gene: TRBJ1-6
D gene: TRBD1
clone size: NA

CDR3 protein: CASSTGTSQKRSELFF
V gene: TRBV7-8
J gene: TRBJ2-2
D gene: TRBD2
clone size: NA

CDR3 protein: CASSYLGWGGEGYTF
V gene: TRBV7-2
J gene: TRBJ1-2
D gene: NA
clone size: NA

CDR3 protein: CASSLMRVGYTEAFF
V gene: TRBV13
J gene: TRBJ1-1
D gene: NA
clone size: few

CDR3 protein: CASSLGQGPGDTQYF
V gene: TRBV5-1
J gene: TRBJ2-3
D gene: NA
clone size: NA

CDR3 protein: CASSILGADTQYF
V gene: TRBV7-9
J gene: TRBJ2-3
D gene: NA
clone size: NA

CDR3 protein: CASSSQNRYNSPLHF
V gene: TRBV5-1
J gene: TRBJ1-6
D gene: NA
clone size: NA

CDR3 protein: CASSRDGDTIYF
V gene: TRBV18
J gene: TRBJ1-3
D gene: NA
clone size: NA

CDR3 protein: CASTHSSRTGNTGELFF
V gene: TRBV28
J gene: TRBJ2-2
D gene: TRBD1
clone size: NA

CDR3 protein: CASSLRPSGGSETQYF
V gene: TRBV7-2
J gene: TRBJ2-5
D gene: TRBD2
clone size: NA

CDR3 protein: CSVPGNLNEQYF
V gene: TRBV29-1
J gene: TRBJ2-7
D gene: NA
clone size: NA